This T cell receptor beta chain is drawn from a study of blood T cell repertoires in COVID-19. Study in general: Collection of acute and convalescent COVID-19 samples took place in the United States, Italy and Spain.

Authors' data handling: Using reference gene primer amplification, nucleated cell counts were estimated. Here immunoSEQ multiplex PCR was the method, and the copy in TCRdb shows in-frame clones only, minus some. The DNA was the basis for D and trimming; V, J and clone size are from that table. The sample records approximately 350,000 clones, about 88% being singletons. V shed 0 bases and J shed 4 bases, with 11 bases lying between them. In germline, CDR1 is SGHRS, CDR2 YFSETQ. This CDR3 spans 14 amino acids. Participants were aged roughly 18 to 89 years, lived in 24 US areas, and enrolled virtually. Participant-reported clinical history was the basis for cohort assignment.

The chain links TRBV5-1 to TRBJ2-7, with a tentative D call TRBD1 (5 bases). Sequenced sample: PBMCs or T cells enriched from blood (not recorded which). This TCR derives from a woman younger than 45 who had recovered from COVID-19. CDR3 coding DNA: TGCGCCAGCAGCTTGGACCCTAGGGGTTACGAGCAGTACTTC. It yields the protein CASSLDPRGYEQYF. Full variable domain (remainder filled in from reference TRBV5-1 and TRBJ2-7): KAGVTQTPRYLIKTRGQQVTLSCSPISGHRSVSWYQQTPGQGLQFLFEYFSETQRNKGNFPGRFSGRQFSNSRSEMNVSTLELGDSALYLCASSLDPRGYEQYFGPGTRLTVT.